This paragraph reports one T cell receptor (beta chain). Trimming stripped 0 bases from V and 7 bases from J, with 9 bases between. The CDR3 loop spans 13 amino acids. CDR1 is SGHNT, CDR2 YYREEE, per germline (reference sequence). This specimen comes from a study of blood T cell repertoires in COVID-19. The overall study: In each case, the material was cDNA or gDNA derived from T cells, B-cell-depleted T cells, or PBMCs.

Clones were read by immunoSEQ multiplex PCR, and TCRdb kept only the in-frame ones, dropping some. The sample has roughly 500,000 clones, about nine tenths seen once. The V gene is TRBV5-4, the J gene TRBJ2-3, with a weak D call TRBD2 (5 bases). Sequencing used PBMCs or T cells enriched from blood (not recorded which). This TCR derives from a woman aged 55-75 years who had recovered from COVID-19. CDR3 sequence reads: CASSLVEGNTQYF. In DNA, the CDR3 is TGTGCCAGCAGCTTGGTAGAGGGTAATACGCAGTATTTT.